The table lists the clone carrying this TCR beta chain with a count of one. V was cut by 1 base and J by 8 bases, with 8 bases left in between. Germline CDR1 and CDR2: SGHTA and FQGNSA. CDR3 length: 13 residues. Per the study methods: Reference gene primers were amplified, and this amplification served to estimate nucleated cell counts. Here immunoSEQ multiplex PCR was the method, and the copy in TCRdb shows in-frame clones only, minus some. Clone size and the V and J calls come from that table; the DNA yielded D and trimming. The sample contains approximately 89,000 clones, 85% of which appear only once. The sample comes from a study of blood T cell repertoires in COVID-19. Across the study: The United States, Italy and Spain were the sources of the acute and convalescent COVID-19 samples. Nucleic acid was either cDNA or gDNA, and it came from T cells, B-cell-depleted T cells, or PBMCs.

The genes are TRBV7-2 and TRBJ1-4; D unclear. The sample comprised peripheral blood. The source is a woman in her sixties or seventies with active or convalescent COVID-19. Here the CDR3 DNA reads TGTGCCAGCAGCTTAGTCCCCGTGGAAAAACTGTTTTTT. Translation gives CASSLVPVEKLFF.